The 29 T cell receptor beta chains listed next were all sequenced from one sample in a study of PD-1 blockade in classical Hodgkin lymphoma. Using immunoSEQ multiplex PCR, the repertoire was profiled, and TCRdb retains in-frame clones only, with some absent. The sample contains around 7,700 clones, just over 85% of which appear only once. Each and every patient relapsed after autologous stem cell transplantation, and patients got differing brentuximab vedotin exposure. The authors purified CD4+ T cells from thawed PBMCs by magnetic negative selection. Specimen: CD4+ T cells from blood, collected at baseline. The receptors were sampled from a human donor with classical Hodgkin lymphoma.

The chain uses TRBV6-6 and TRBJ1-1; D is possibly TRBD1 (5 bases). Trimming removed 7 bases at V and 5 bases at J, with 14 bases between. The CDR3 is 13 residues long. CDR1 MNHNY and CDR2 SVGAGI come from the germline V gene (reference sequence). The CDR3 region has the DNA TGTGCCAGCATCCCGCCAGGGATGACTGAAGCTTTCTTT. Translating gives CASIPPGMTEAFF.

The V call is TRBV7-9, the J call TRBJ2-7; D ambiguous. The germline gives CDR1 SEHNR, CDR2 FQNEAQ (reference sequence). The CDR3 is 13 amino acids. V was clipped by 7 bases and J by 6 bases, with 16 bases between them. DNA for the CDR3: TGTGCCAGCACCCTCCTCGACCGTAGCGAGCAGTACTTC. It translates to CASTLLDRSEQYF. Full variable domain (rest looked up from reference TRBV7-9 and TRBJ2-7): DTGVSQNPRHKITKRGQNVTFRCDPISEHNRLYWYRQTLGQGPEFLTYFQNEAQLEKSRLLSDRFSAERPKGSFSTLEIQRTEQGDSAMYLCASTLLDRSEQYFGPGTRLTVT.

The chain carries TRBV5-6 and TRBJ2-3; 11 bases match TRBD2. V lost 4 bases to trimming and J lost 1 base; unmatched junction nucleotides: 8. Germline V gene data show CDR1 as SGHDT and CDR2 as YYEEEE. The CDR3 is made up of 17 amino acids. The CDR3 here is CASSVPLAGVGTDTQYF. The CDR3 DNA reads as TGTGCCAGCAGCGTCCCACTAGCGGGAGTCGGCACAGATACGCAGTATTTT.

CDR3 DNA: TGTGCCTGGAGCGGGGACCTATCAAACTATGGCTACACCTTC. Its protein product is CAWSGDLSNYGYTF. The J gene is TRBJ1-2, the V gene TRBV30, with D possibly being TRBD1 (5 bases). V shed 3 bases and J shed 2 bases, with 13 bases lying between them. The CDR3 is 14 amino acids. Looked up from germline, CDR1 is GTSNPN and CDR2 is SVGIG (reference sequence).

The V and J genes are TRBV7-8 and TRBJ2-1; TRBD2 matches at 13 bases. The CDR3 is made up of 19 amino acids. V lost 2 bases, J lost 0 bases, and 7 bases stayed unmatched. Germline CDR1 reads SGHVS; CDR2 reads FQNEAQ. CDR3 coding DNA: TGTGCCAGCAGCTTACGGACTAGCGGGGGCCATAGCTCCTACAATGAGCAGTTCTTC. Protein sequence: CASSLRTSGGHSSYNEQFF.

This clone appeared once. The chain uses TRBV5-1 and TRBJ2-2; 7 bases align to TRBD1. Germline V gene lookup returns CDR1 SGHRS and CDR2 YFSETQ. CDR3 length: 15 amino acids. The V and J ends lost 4 bases and 0 bases, in that order; junction bases with no gene match: 3. This chain's CDR3 is CASSRDSPNTGELFF. CDR3 DNA sequence: TGCGCCAGCAGCCGGGACAGCCCGAACACCGGGGAGCTGTTTTTT.

This chain links TRBV5-1 with TRBJ2-1, with D unresolved. The germline V gene has CDR1 SGHRS and CDR2 YFSETQ. The CDR3 has 15 amino acids. The V end lost 7 bases, the J end lost 7 bases, and 21 bases lay between the germline ends. This CDR3 reads CASGPDPRNKNEQFF. The CDR3 region has the DNA TGCGCCAGCGGACCGGACCCCCGAAACAAAAATGAGCAGTTCTTC.

With respect to this clone: Different DNA sequences within this sample yield the same CDR3. V and J are TRBV5-1 and TRBJ1-4; 7 bases fit TRBD1. The ends lost 3 bases at V and 7 bases at J; junction bases unmatched: 6. Per germline, CDR1 SGHRS and CDR2 YFSETQ. The CDR3 runs 14 residues. CDR3 residues: CASSSRGGGEKLFF. Written as DNA, the CDR3 is TGCGCCAGCAGCTCCAGGGGGGGCGGTGAAAAACTGTTTTTT.

The chain has TRBV5-1 and TRBJ2-5; 10 bases fit TRBD2. Trimming at V came to 0 bases and at J to 8 bases, leaving 7 bases not matched to a gene. The CDR3 length is 15 residues. Germline V gene lookup returns CDR1 SGHRS and CDR2 YFSETQ. The CDR3 protein is CASSLDPASGSTQYF. The CDR3 bases are TGCGCCAGCAGCTTGGACCCGGCTAGCGGGAGCACCCAGTACTTC.

The rearrangement uses TRBV4-1 and TRBJ2-3, with unresolved D. Germline V gives CDR1 MGHRA, CDR2 YSYEKL. Trimming stripped 4 bases from V and 1 base from J, with 18 bases between. The CDR3 loop spans 17 amino acids. CDR3 sequence reads: CASSPIMRSYGTDTQYF. Here the CDR3 DNA reads TGCGCCAGCAGCCCGATAATGCGGAGCTATGGCACAGATACGCAGTATTTT.

J is TRBJ1-2 and V is TRBV5-1; no firm D call. Trimming stripped 4 bases from V and 3 bases from J, with 7 bases between. Germline CDR1 and CDR2: SGHRS and YFSETQ. The CDR3 runs to 12 residues. The CDR3 DNA is TGCGCCAGCAGCCCGTCTGACTATGGCTACACCTTC. Its translation is CASSPSDYGYTF.

This clone came up once. This chain joins TRBV6-5 and TRBJ2-2, with a weak D call TRBD2 (6 bases). In germline, CDR1 is MNHEY, CDR2 SVGAGI. The CDR3 is 13 amino acids. Deletions cut 4 bases from V and 7 bases from J, with 10 bases between. The DNA for the CDR3 is TGTGCCAGCAGTTGGGAGGAGGGCGGGGAGCTGTTTTTT. Protein: CASSWEEGGELFF.

The CDR3 loop is CASSLIVGVGKNIQYF. CDR3 sequence (DNA): TGTGCCAGCAGCTTAATCGTAGGGGTGGGCAAAAACATTCAGTACTTC. The rearrangement links TRBV7-2 to TRBJ2-4; weak D call: TRBD1 (5 bases). V was shortened by 2 bases and J by 3 bases, with 14 bases between the two germline ends. This CDR3 has 16 residues. Germline CDR1 is SGHTA and CDR2 is FQGNSA.

The chain recombines TRBV5-1 with TRBJ1-3; no clear D gene. Trimming took 2 bases from V and 0 from J, leaving 18 bases between them. The CDR3 covers 18 residues. Germline loops: CDR1 SGHRS, CDR2 YFSETQ. The CDR3 DNA reads TGCGCCAGCAGCTTCGAAGGAGCTCAAGGGAGCTCTGGAAACACCATATATTTT. Protein: CASSFEGAQGSSGNTIYF.

The J gene is TRBJ1-1, the V gene TRBV5-1; D is ambiguous. The CDR3 covers 13 residues. Germline CDR1 reads SGHRS; CDR2 reads YFSETQ. Trimming pared 4 bases from V and 6 bases from J, leaving 13 bases between. CDR3 bases: TGCGCCAGCAGCCAACTACTTACGGCTGAAGCTTTCTTT. It codes for CASSQLLTAEAFF. The variable domain in full, with the rest retrieved from reference TRBV5-1 and TRBJ1-1, is KAGVTQTPRYLIKTRGQQVTLSCSPISGHRSVSWYQQTPGQGLQFLFEYFSETQRNKGNFPGRFSGRQFSNSRSEMNVSTLELGDSALYLCASSQLLTAEAFFGQGTRLTVV.

The J gene is TRBJ2-3, the V gene TRBV7-6, with 11 bases aligning to TRBD2. The CDR3 has 16 residues. Trimming at V came to 4 bases and at J to 3 bases, leaving 6 bases not matched to a gene. CDR1 is SGHVS and CDR2 is FNYEAQ in the germline V gene. CDR3 sequence (DNA): TGTGCCAGCAGCTCATATAGCGGGGGGGGGACAGATACGCAGTATTTT. Translating gives CASSSYSGGGTDTQYF.

This clone was found a few times. The gene calls are TRBV5-4 and TRBJ1-2; 8 positions match TRBD1. CDR3 length equals 15 residues. The germline CDR1 and CDR2 sequences are SGHNT and YYREEE (reference sequence). With V trimmed by 3 bases and J by 6 bases, 10 bases remained unmatched. CDR3 amino acids: CASSYPWGTGDGYTF. The CDR3 nucleotides read TGTGCCAGCAGCTACCCCTGGGGGACAGGAGATGGCTACACCTTC.

This chain uses TRBV7-6 with TRBJ2-5; 7 bases line up with TRBD2. V gave up 5 bases and J gave up 4 bases; unmatched junction bases: 4. The germline gives CDR1 SGHVS, CDR2 FNYEAQ. The CDR3 contains 13 residues. Written as DNA, the CDR3 is TGTGCCAGCAGCCGTAGCGGGCTAGAGACCCAGTACTTC. This encodes CASSRSGLETQYF.

CDR3 sequence reads: CASSLAVSSYNEQFF. Written as DNA, the CDR3 is TGCGCCAGCAGCTTGGCGGTCAGCTCCTACAATGAGCAGTTCTTC. This rearrangement joins TRBV5-1 to TRBJ2-1, with D hard to call. The germline V gene has CDR1 SGHRS and CDR2 YFSETQ. The germline V and J ends were trimmed by 0 bases and 0 bases, with 7 bases remaining between them. CDR3 length: 15 residues.

The chain carries TRBV2 and TRBJ2-5; 7 bases line up with TRBD1. V was pared by 4 bases and J by 4 bases, with 6 bases of the junction left unmatched. The germline gives CDR1 SNHLY, CDR2 FYNNEI. The CDR3 covers 14 residues. The CDR3 protein is CASSGRGRGETQYF. Written as DNA, the CDR3 is TGTGCCAGCAGTGGTAGGGGGCGAGGAGAGACCCAGTACTTC. Based on the CDR3 plus reference TRBV2 and TRBJ2-5, the full variable domain is EPEVTQTPSHQVTQMGQEVILRCVPISNHLYFYWYRQILGQKVEFLVSFYNNEISEKSEIFDDQFSVERPDGSNFTLKIRSTKLEDSAMYFCASSGRGRGETQYFGPGTRLLVL.

This clone has only one observation. V gene TRBV19 combines with J gene TRBJ2-1; no definite D call. V lost 9 bases and J lost 7, with 4 bases in between. The CDR3 loop spans 9 amino acids. The germline V gene encodes CDR1 LNHDA and CDR2 SQIVND (reference sequence). The CDR3 DNA reads TGTGCCAGACCTAATGAGCAGTTCTTC. Encoded protein: CARPNEQFF.

The gene calls are TRBV28 and TRBJ1-2; D is perhaps TRBD1 (5 bases). The V gene lost 7 bases and the J gene lost 4 bases, with 10 bases spanning the gap. The CDR3 extends over 12 amino acids. Per the germline V gene, CDR1 is MDHEN and CDR2 is SYDVKM. The CDR3 is CASTGGSYGYTF. The CDR3 nucleotides read TGTGCCAGCACTGGGGGAAGCTATGGCTACACCTTC.

This clone was recorded only once. The chain carries TRBV2 and TRBJ2-1, with TRBD2 matching 8 bases. J lost 9 bases, V lost 2 bases, and 6 bases had no gene match. Germline CDR1 and CDR2: SNHLY and FYNNEI. This CDR3 is built from 14 residues. The CDR3 coding sequence is TGTGCCAGCAGTGAAACGGGACTAGTCAGTGAGCAGTTCTTC. Its translation is CASSETGLVSEQFF.

V and J are TRBV10-3 and TRBJ1-1; D is unresolved. Germline V gene lookup returns CDR1 ENHRY and CDR2 SYGVKD. The CDR3 is 13 amino acids. Trimming cost V 3 bases and J 3 bases, with 8 bases left between them. The CDR3 coding sequence is TGTGCCATCAGTGAATGGCAACACACTGAAGCTTTCTTT. Translation: CAISEWQHTEAFF.

Remarks on this clone: Other DNA sequences of this sample code for an identical CDR3. V gene TRBV18 combines with J gene TRBJ2-5; D tentatively reads TRBD1 or TRBD2 (5 bases each). V shed 6 bases and J shed 2 bases, with 13 bases lying between them. Germline values: CDR1 KGHSH, CDR2 LQKENI. The CDR3 spans 14 residues. As DNA, the CDR3 is TGTGCCAGCTCTCGGGGCGCAGGTCAAGAGACCCAGTACTTC. Protein product: CASSRGAGQETQYF.

The chain carries TRBV6-4 and TRBJ1-3; D unclear. This CDR3 has 19 residues. Germline CDR1 MRHNA, CDR2 SNTAGT. V lost 2 bases to trimming and J lost 4 bases, with 24 bases between them. CDR3 in amino acids: CASSDQRFGTSPAGNTIYF. In DNA, the CDR3 is TGTGCCAGCAGTGACCAGAGATTCGGAACGTCCCCGGCAGGAAACACCATATATTTT.

This clone has only a few counts. V gene TRBV28 combines with J gene TRBJ1-2; D may be TRBD1 (5 bases). The CDR3 runs to 13 residues. The germline V gene encodes CDR1 MDHEN and CDR2 SYDVKM. V was clipped by 6 bases and J by 4 bases, with 12 bases between them. The CDR3 region has the DNA TGTGCCAGCAGACAGACAGCGGTCTATGGCTACACCTTC. Translating it yields CASRQTAVYGYTF.

The chain joins TRBV7-9 to TRBJ2-3; D is undetermined. Trimming took off 2 bases at V and 6 bases at J, with 9 bases between the two ends. CDR1 is SEHNR, CDR2 FQNEAQ, per germline (reference sequence). The CDR3 sequence is 13 residues long. In DNA, the CDR3 is TGTGCCAGCAGCTTAACGCTCGGGGATACGCAGTATTTT. This sequence encodes CASSLTLGDTQYF.

In its sample, this clone was seen a few times. The rearrangement links TRBV2 to TRBJ1-5; D remains ambiguous. The V end was cut by 3 bases, the J end by 1 base, with 7 bases between. The length of the CDR3 is 14 residues. The V gene's germline CDR1 is SNHLY and CDR2 FYNNEI. CDR3 residues: CASSDVGSNQPQHF. CDR3 in DNA: TGTGCCAGCAGTGACGTGGGAAGCAATCAGCCCCAGCATTTT.